These T cell receptor beta chains were read from a single sample in a study of breast tumors, draining lymph nodes, adjacent tissues. TCRdb analysed the multiplex PCR reads with MiXCR anew, one entry per CDR3 protein. The repertoire holds 130,000 or so distinct CDR3 sequences, with 32% as singletons. Source material: axillary lymph node tissue. These receptors all come from a female donor with breast cancer. Some clones in this sample may be carry-over from other donors' samples. Both conserved end residues are part of each CDR3.

TRBV5-5,TRBJ2-2,CASSLLRGGRTGELFF
TRBV3-1,TRBJ1-2,CASSPTEIYGYTF
TRBV3-1,TRBJ2-2,CASSQVATTNTGELFF
TRBV7-9,TRBJ2-1,CASSLVGQGVYNEQFF
TRBV5-1,TRBJ1-1,CASSLGTGDTEAFF
TRBV27,TRBJ2-6,CASSLMQTGANVLTF
TRBV19,TRBJ1-5,CASSTTVGRWHF
TRBV7-8,TRBJ2-5,CASSLGGVQETQYF
TRBV19,TRBJ1-5,CASATPPRDAPNQPQHF
TRBV7-2,TRBJ2-5,CASSQGGGAGETQHF